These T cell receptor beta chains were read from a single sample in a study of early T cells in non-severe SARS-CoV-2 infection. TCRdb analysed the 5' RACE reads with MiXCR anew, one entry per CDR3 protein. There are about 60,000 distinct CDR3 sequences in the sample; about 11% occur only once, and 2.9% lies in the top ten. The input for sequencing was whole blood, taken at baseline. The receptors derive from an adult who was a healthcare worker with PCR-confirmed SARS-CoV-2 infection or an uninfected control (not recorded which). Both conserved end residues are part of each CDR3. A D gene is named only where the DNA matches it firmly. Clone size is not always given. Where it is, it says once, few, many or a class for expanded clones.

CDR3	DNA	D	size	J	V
CASRPLTGVTDTGELFF	TGTGCCAGCCGCCCTTTGACAGGGGTCACGGACACCGGGGAGCTGTTTTTT	TRBD1	many	TRBJ2-2	TRBV12-3/TRBV12-4
CASSVDRGRVNEQFF	TGTGCCAGCAGCGTGGACAGGGGCAGAGTCAATGAGCAGTTCTTC	TRBD1	NA	TRBJ2-1	TRBV3-1
CASSTPGSEAFF	TGTGCCAGCAGCACGCCAGGGTCTGAAGCTTTCTTT	NA	many	TRBJ1-1	TRBV11-2
CSARKPGADTQYF	TGCAGTGCTAGAAAACCTGGGGCAGATACGCAGTATTTT	NA	NA	TRBJ2-3	TRBV20-1
CASSLFDNEQFF	TGTGCCAGCAGCTTATTCGACAATGAGCAGTTCTTC	NA	NA	TRBJ2-1	TRBV11-2
CASGDINEQFF	TGTGCCAGCGGTGACATAAATGAGCAGTTCTTC	NA	NA	TRBJ2-1	TRBV6-2/TRBV6-3
CASTTVGATGELFF	TGTGCCAGCACCACGGTAGGGGCAACCGGGGAGCTGTTTTTT	NA	few	TRBJ2-2	TRBV18
CASSVPQGPLGYTF	TGTGCCAGCAGTGTCCCGCAGGGCCCGTTAGGCTACACCTTC	NA	few	TRBJ1-2	TRBV2
CASSLDRVPSEAFF	TGTGCCAGCAGCCTGGACCGAGTCCCGAGTGAAGCTTTCTTT	NA	NA	TRBJ1-1	TRBV5-4
CASSLGSWSVAFF	TGTGCCAGCAGCTTGGGCTCCTGGTCAGTCGCTTTCTTT	NA	few	TRBJ1-1	TRBV5-5
CASSSGQGRDTQYF	TGTGCCAGCAGTTCCGGACAGGGGAGAGATACGCAGTATTTT	TRBD1	NA	TRBJ2-3	TRBV27
CALRGVGDEKLFF	TGTGCCCTCAGAGGGGTGGGAGATGAAAAACTGTTTTTT	NA	NA	TRBJ1-4	TRBV2
CASTSPGGGAKNEQFF	TGTGCCAGCACAAGCCCGGGCGGGGGGGCCAAAAATGAGCAGTTCTTC	TRBD2	few	TRBJ2-1	TRBV11-2
CASSVEGNTGELFF	TGTGCCAGCAGTGTGGAGGGGAACACCGGGGAGCTGTTTTTT	NA	many	TRBJ2-2	TRBV2
CASSPVVYRTRDQINEQFF	TGTGCCAGCAGCCCCGTGGTCTACCGGACACGGGATCAGATCAATGAGCAGTTCTTC	NA	NA	TRBJ2-1	TRBV9
CSARVAAGIPQETQYF	TGCAGTGCTAGAGTCGCAGCGGGGATCCCCCAAGAGACCCAGTACTTC	TRBD2	few	TRBJ2-5	TRBV20-1
CAISDRGESTEAFF	TGTGCCATCAGTGACAGGGGAGAATCCACTGAAGCTTTCTTT	NA	many	TRBJ1-1	TRBV10-3
CASSEGQGAETQYF	TGTGCCAGCAGTGAAGGGCAGGGGGCGGAGACCCAGTACTTC	TRBD1	NA	TRBJ2-5	TRBV2
CASNSRGGNEKLFF	TGTGCCAGCAACTCCCGAGGGGGAAATGAAAAACTGTTTTTT	NA	few	TRBJ1-4	TRBV12-3/TRBV12-4
CASSQGTGRTDTQYF	TGCGCCAGCAGCCAAGGGACAGGGCGAACAGATACGCAGTATTTT	TRBD1	few	TRBJ2-3	TRBV4-3
CASRLGGSTGELFF	TGTGCCAGCCGACTCGGGGGGTCAACCGGGGAGCTGTTTTTT	TRBD2	NA	TRBJ2-2	TRBV7-6
CASSPDIPYGYTF	TGTGCCAGCTCACCGGACATACCCTATGGCTACACCTTC	NA	many	TRBJ1-2	TRBV18
CASSTPAGVDEQYF	TGTGCCAGTAGTACCCCAGCGGGGGTCGACGAGCAGTACTTC	TRBD2	few	TRBJ2-7	TRBV19
CANSPRRTASTDTQYF	TGTGCCAACAGCCCACGTAGGACAGCTAGCACAGATACGCAGTATTTT	NA	NA	TRBJ2-3	TRBV3-1
CASSLAKGEAFF	TGTGCCAGCAGTTTAGCCAAGGGTGAAGCTTTCTTT	NA	many	TRBJ1-1	TRBV12-3/TRBV12-4
CSARGGGTDTQYF	TGCAGCGCCCGTGGGGGCGGGACAGATACGCAGTATTTT	NA	many	TRBJ2-3	TRBV29-1
CSVAATGTYEQYF	TGCAGCGTCGCAGCCACAGGGACCTACGAGCAGTACTTC	NA	many	TRBJ2-7	TRBV29-1
CAISDHTQGNYGYTF	TGTGCCATCAGTGACCATACTCAGGGGAACTATGGCTACACCTTC	NA	many	TRBJ1-2	TRBV10-3
CASSARRSAVNTGGTEAFF	TGTGCCAGCTCCGCACGCCGCTCGGCGGTCAACACGGGGGGCACTGAAGCTTTCTTT	NA	few	TRBJ1-1	TRBV18
CASSQRLVETQYF	TGCGCCAGCAGCCAGCGGCTGGTCGAGACCCAGTACTTC	NA	NA	TRBJ2-5	TRBV4-3
CASSLSPGPNEKLFF	TGTGCCAGCAGCTTATCGCCAGGGCCTAATGAAAAACTGTTTTTT	NA	few	TRBJ1-4	TRBV7-2
CASSLERGISTDTQYF	TGTGCCAGCAGCTTAGAGCGAGGGATTAGCACAGATACGCAGTATTTT	NA	NA	TRBJ2-3	TRBV7-9
CASSLRPAWDSSSGANVLTF	TGTGCCAGCAGCTTAAGGCCGGCGTGGGATTCCAGTTCTGGGGCCAACGTCCTGACTTTC	NA	NA	TRBJ2-6	TRBV11-2
CSAAQGEGYTF	TGCAGTGCCGCACAGGGTGAGGGCTACACCTTC	NA	few	TRBJ1-2	TRBV20-1
CASSPMPRPDTQYF	TGTGCCAGCAGCCCAATGCCGAGACCAGATACGCAGTATTTT	NA	many	TRBJ2-3	TRBV14